This is a list of T cell receptor beta chains from one sample in a study of cytomegalovirus exposure and HLA in healthy donors. The data were produced by immunoSEQ multiplex PCR, yet TCRdb's version contains in-frame clones alone and is incomplete. The sample holds 80,000 or so clones; over 9.5% are singletons and the top ten take around 24%. The source material was PBMCs. Receptors originate from a man between 60 and 75 years old in good health and CMV-seropositive. CDR3s leave out the opening cysteine and the closing phenylalanine or tryptophan. Size values are once, few and many counts, or a class for expanded clones, and some rows have none.

clone_size	j_call	v_call	cdr3_aa
-	TRBJ2-6	TRBV28	ASTAGGDFSGANVLT
few	TRBJ2-5	TRBV5-4	ASSLGGGTKAETQY
few	TRBJ1-5	TRBV19	ASSIPPSNQPQH
-	TRBJ1-2	TRBV7-2	ASSQPGQPWGYT
-	TRBJ1-4	TRBV5-1	ASSVQGAGEKLF
few	TRBJ2-3	TRBV9	ASSPSHLQALALLY
few	TRBJ2-7	TRBV11-2	ASSLGAGLAGEISHEQY
-	TRBJ1-5	TRBV2	ASNRVNQPQH
-	TRBJ1-1	TRBV30	ACGGLSVEAF
few	TRBJ2-1	TRBV7-3	ASSLGQSGNEQF
few	TRBJ2-3	TRBV19	ASSRDRGADTQY
few	TRBJ2-1	TRBV4-1	ASSLRLAGGDNEQF
-	TRBJ1-2	TRBV6-6	ASTPGVGYT
-	TRBJ2-5	TRBV7-8	ASSLVDRVVYGTQY
few	TRBJ1-5	TRBV6-1	ASSDGVINQPQH
few	TRBJ2-7	TRBV29-1	SVARLAGDYEQY
many	TRBJ2-3	TRBV28	ASRPSGSSTDTQY
-	TRBJ2-5	TRBV2	ASRSGTGVETQY
-	TRBJ2-5	TRBV27	ASSLLRRESMRQETQY
-	TRBJ2-1	TRBV5-4	ASSSGTSAQSSYNEQF
-	TRBJ1-1	TRBV2	ASSRQGPRAF
-	TRBJ2-6	TRBV5-6	ASSFSGTLSGANVLT
few	TRBJ1-1	TRBV2	ASSGGNTEAF
-	TRBJ1-4	TRBV28	ATGTVATNEKLF
-	TRBJ1-5	TRBV27	ASSLFGQTNQQGDQPQH
-	TRBJ1-1	TRBV6-4	ARRGTAFPNTEAF
few	TRBJ2-7	TRBV28	ASSRGTDPYEQY
few	TRBJ1-4	TRBV6-6	ASSPSDKDEKLF
few	TRBJ1-5	TRBV28	ASTRRPQSQPQH